This TCR beta chain is from a study of blood T cell repertoires in COVID-19. Study-wide context: T cells, B-cell-depleted T cells, or PBMCs supplied cDNA or gDNA.

V was pared by 2 bases and J by 12 bases, with 18 bases between. The CDR3 spans 13 residues. This clone appeared a few times. Per the original data handling: Estimated nucleated cell counts came from reference gene primer amplification. Assay used: immunoSEQ multiplex PCR; TCRdb lists only in-frame clones, some missing. D and trimming come from the DNA, and the V and J calls and clone size come from that table. The repertoire has about 70,000 clones, 90% to 95% of them found once; the top ten carry 8.5%. The gene calls are TRBV5-3 and TRBJ2-7; D is perhaps TRBD1 (6 bases). TRBV5-3 is sorted into the ORF group, with uncertain function. The receptor was derived from a human donor in a cohort sampled during active COVID-19. Sequencing was performed on peripheral blood. CDR3 protein: CARSFPTTGKRYF. CDR3 nucleotide sequence: TGTGCCAGAAGCTTCCCCACAACAGGGAAACGGTACTTC.